Following are 29 T cell receptor beta chains from one sample sequenced in a study of T cells after yellow fever vaccination. Using its own MiXCR run on the 5' RACE reads, TCRdb lists one record per CDR3 protein. There are 150,000 to 200,000 distinct CDR3 sequences in the sample; 5.5% to 7.5% occur only once, and roughly 3% lies in the top ten. This sample comprised CD4+ T cells sorted from PBMCs, obtained on the day of the first yellow fever vaccination. These receptor sequences come from a man between 18 and 29 years old who received the YFV17D yellow fever vaccine.

The chain uses TRBV5-1 and TRBJ2-5; a possible D gene is TRBD1 (6 bases). Germline lookup yields CDR1 SGHRS and CDR2 YFSETQ. CDR3 length equals 14 residues. Trimming cost V 4 bases and J 2 bases, with 12 bases left between them. The CDR3 sequence is CASSGGQEQETQYF. The CDR3 bases are TGCGCCAGCAGCGGGGGCCAGGAGCAAGAGACCCAGTACTTC. Variable domain in full (rest from reference TRBV5-1 and TRBJ2-5): KAGVTQTPRYLIKTRGQQVTLSCSPISGHRSVSWYQQTPGQGLQFLFEYFSETQRNKGNFPGRFSGRQFSNSRSEMNVSTLELGDSALYLCASSGGQEQETQYFGPGTRLLVL.

This chain connects TRBV7-8 to TRBJ2-7, with D perhaps TRBD1 (6 bases). Germline CDR1 reads SGHVS; CDR2 reads FQNEAQ. The V gene lost 5 bases and the J gene lost 7 bases, with 24 bases spanning the gap. This CDR3 region has 16 residues. The CDR3 reads CASSPQDRDIYGEQYF. CDR3 nucleotides: TGTGCCAGCAGCCCACAAGACCGGGACATATACGGGGAGCAGTACTTC. Variable domain in full (rest from reference TRBV7-8 and TRBJ2-7): GAGVSQSPRYKVAKRGQDVALRCDPISGHVSLFWYQQALGQGPEFLTYFQNEAQLDKSGLPSDRFFAERPEGSVSTLKIQRTQQEDSAVYLCASSPQDRDIYGEQYFGPGTRLTVT.

This clonotype was seen repeatedly, ten times or more. The V gene is TRBV5-1, the J gene TRBJ2-5; D gene uncertain. The germline V gene encodes CDR1 SGHRS and CDR2 YFSETQ. The CDR3 totals 13 residues. Trimming left V 4 bases short and J 0 bases short, with 7 bases between. The DNA of the CDR3 is TGCGCCAGCAGCCCGGAGTACCAAGAGACCCAGTACTTC. Its protein is CASSPEYQETQYF.

The J gene is TRBJ2-5, the V gene TRBV7-9, with 7 bases matching TRBD1. There are 16 residues in the CDR3. CDR1 and CDR2 from the germline V gene are SEHNR and FQNEAQ (reference sequence). V lost 3 bases to trimming and J lost 4 bases; unmatched junction nucleotides: 11. The CDR3 bases are TGTGCCAGCAGCTTCCCGGGGACAGCTATGGGAGAGACCCAGTACTTC. It encodes CASSFPGTAMGETQYF.

The chain carries TRBV20-1 and TRBJ2-7; either TRBD1 or TRBD2 may fit D (5 bases each). V lost 0 bases and J 12 bases, leaving 15 bases between the germline ends. CDR1 is DFQATT, CDR2 SNEGSKA, per germline (reference sequence). There are 12 residues in the CDR3. CDR3 in amino acids: CSARDPGGPRYV. The CDR3 nucleotides read TGCAGTGCTAGAGATCCTGGGGGACCCCGGTACGTC.

This clonotype appeared many times. The chain uses TRBV13 and TRBJ2-7, with D uncertain. Per the germline V gene, CDR1 is PRHDT and CDR2 is FYEKMQ (reference sequence). V lost 1 base, J lost 4 bases, and 5 bases lay in between. The CDR3 is 12 residues long. In DNA form, the CDR3 reads TGTGCCAGCAGCTTAGAAGGGTACGAGCAGTACTTC. Encoded protein: CASSLEGYEQYF.

This clonotype has just a few counts. V and J are TRBV4-3 and TRBJ2-7; 11 bases agree with TRBD1. The germline CDR1 and CDR2 sequences are LGHNA and YSLEER. The CDR3 has 15 amino acids. J lost 6 bases, V lost 0 bases, and 4 bases had no gene match. Here the CDR3 reads CASSQEGGTGGEQYF. The CDR3 nucleotides read TGCGCCAGCAGCCAAGAGGGGGGGACAGGGGGCGAGCAGTACTTC.

In its sample, this clonotype was seen many times. This chain links TRBV3-1 with TRBJ2-1; D is undetermined. Germline-derived CDR1 and CDR2 are LGHDT and YNNKEL (reference sequence). The ends were cut back, 4 bases at V and 6 bases at J, with 19 bases in the middle. The CDR3 spans 16 residues. CDR3 in amino acids: CASSPGAYYLSNEQFF. The DNA of the CDR3 is TGTGCCAGCAGCCCCGGCGCCTACTATCTGAGCAATGAGCAGTTCTTC.

At least ten counts were recorded for this clonotype. This chain links TRBV29-1 with TRBJ2-5; TRBD2 matches at 7 bases. CDR1 is SQVTM, CDR2 ANQGSEA, per germline. Trimming took 3 bases from V and 4 from J; bases not matched to a gene: 5. CDR3 length: 13 amino acids. The CDR3 here is CSVDNIAGETQYF. For the CDR3, the DNA is TGCAGCGTTGACAATATAGCGGGAGAGACCCAGTACTTC.

This clonotype was recorded at least ten times. This chain uses TRBV20-1 with TRBJ2-5, with a weak D call TRBD1 (5 bases). Trimming removed 5 bases at V and 4 bases at J, with 14 bases between. The V gene's germline CDR1 is DFQATT and CDR2 SNEGSKA (reference sequence). CDR3 length: 13 amino acids. The CDR3 region has the DNA TGCAGTGCTCCTGGGGCCTCTATAGAGACCCAGTACTTC. Translated, it gives CSAPGASIETQYF.

This clonotype has just a few counts. V is TRBV18 and J is TRBJ2-6; the match to TRBD1 covers 7 bases. The V and J ends lost 3 bases and 1 base, in that order; junction bases with no gene match: 9. The CDR3 extends over 18 amino acids. In germline, CDR1 is KGHSH, CDR2 LQKENI. CDR3 nucleotides: TGTGCCAGCTCACCGTTTAGGGACAGCCCGTCTGGGGCCAACGTCCTGACTTTC. It is translated as CASSPFRDSPSGANVLTF.

This clonotype appeared a few times. CDR3 nucleotides: TGTGCCAGTACCATGGGACAGGGCGAAACTGAAGCTTTCTTT. Its protein is CASTMGQGETEAFF. The rearrangement links TRBV19 to TRBJ1-1; TRBD1 matches 9 bases. Germline CDR1 and CDR2: LNHDA and SQIVND (reference sequence). The CDR3 extends over 14 amino acids. V trimming: 7 bases; J trimming: 5 bases; junction bases outside the gene matches: 8.

This clonotype has only a few counts. The rearrangement uses TRBV4-1 and TRBJ2-1; D remains unclear. The CDR3 is 15 amino acids. Between the trimmed V and J ends, which lost 0 bases and 1 base, there was a span of 7 bases. Germline values: CDR1 MGHRA, CDR2 YSYEKL. CDR3 amino acids: CASSQEEQSYNEQFF. In DNA, the CDR3 is TGCGCCAGCAGCCAAGAGGAACAGTCCTACAATGAGCAGTTCTTC.

This clonotype was seen at least ten times. V usage is TRBV7-2 and J usage is TRBJ1-6, with unresolved D. The CDR3 consists of 12 residues. Trimming pared 4 bases from V and 13 bases from J, leaving 11 bases between. CDR1 and CDR2 (germline): SGHTA, FQGNSA. The CDR3 bases are TGTGCCAGCAGCTACTCCGGGCGGCCCCTCCACTTT. The encoded protein is CASSYSGRPLHF.

This clonotype was picked up a small number of times. The rearrangement joins TRBV5-4 to TRBJ2-3, with unresolved D. CDR1 is SGHNT, CDR2 YYREEE, per germline (reference sequence). This CDR3 contains 17 residues. Trimming left V 0 bases short and J 1 base short, with 15 bases between. The CDR3 loop reads CASSLGGRRGGTDTQYF. CDR3 nucleotide sequence: TGTGCCAGCAGCTTGGGTGGTCGGCGAGGTGGCACAGATACGCAGTATTTT.

The V and J genes are TRBV7-2 and TRBJ2-3, with D possibly TRBD2 on 6 matching bases. V was shortened by 1 base and J by 3 bases, with 17 bases between the two germline ends. The CDR3 loop spans 17 amino acids. Germline V gene sequence: CDR1 SGHTA, CDR2 FQGNSA. The CDR3 is CASSLVPPGTPTDTQYF. The CDR3 coding sequence is TGTGCCAGCAGCTTAGTCCCTCCCGGGACTCCAACAGATACGCAGTATTTT.

This clonotype came up many times. This sequence joins TRBV5-4 and TRBJ2-3; D might be TRBD1 or TRBD2, each matching 5 bases. The V gene's germline CDR1 is SGHNT and CDR2 YYREEE (reference sequence). The CDR3 is 15 residues long. The V end lost 5 bases, the J end lost 4 bases, and 17 bases lay between the germline ends. The CDR3 coding sequence is TGTGCCAGCAGTCCCGGGACGATGCTCCCAGATACGCAGTATTTT. It translates to CASSPGTMLPDTQYF.

At least ten counts were recorded for this clonotype. This chain connects TRBV24-1 to TRBJ2-2; tentatively, D is TRBD1 or TRBD2 (5 bases each). Germline CDR1 reads KGHDR; CDR2 reads SFDVKD. V lost 5 bases to trimming and J lost 0 bases, with 12 bases between them. The CDR3 runs 16 residues. The CDR3 region is CATSAPGDANTGELFF. In nucleotides, the CDR3 is TGTGCCACCAGTGCACCCGGGGACGCGAACACCGGGGAGCTGTTTTTT.

This clonotype was recorded at least ten times. The chain links TRBV29-1 to TRBJ1-5; D not certain. The CDR3 extends over 13 amino acids. Looked up from germline, CDR1 is SQVTM and CDR2 is ANQGSEA. Trimming took off 7 bases at V and 4 bases at J, with 14 bases between the two ends. The CDR3 reads CSAIPHPNQPQHF. DNA for the CDR3: TGCAGCGCCATACCACATCCAAATCAGCCCCAGCATTTT.

This clonotype was observed at least ten times. V usage is TRBV6-5 and J usage is TRBJ2-5; weak D call: TRBD2 (6 bases). V was trimmed by 2 bases and J by 2 bases, leaving 15 bases between them. The CDR3 is 16 residues long. Germline-derived CDR1 and CDR2 are MNHEY and SVGAGI. CDR3 DNA sequence: TGTGCCAGCAGTTACACCCTGACTCGGGGGCAAGAGACCCAGTACTTC. It codes for CASSYTLTRGQETQYF.

J is TRBJ2-4 and V is TRBV4-1, with 7 bases identical to TRBD1. V was clipped by 4 bases and J by 2 bases; unmatched bases: 2. The V gene's germline CDR1 is MGHRA and CDR2 YSYEKL. The CDR3 totals 14 residues. The CDR3 loop is CASSPTGSKNIQYF. DNA of the CDR3: TGCGCCAGCAGCCCGACAGGGTCCAAAAACATTCAGTACTTC.

This clonotype was seen many times. The junction shows a germline mismatch at one end, possibly a read error. The V and J genes are TRBV7-7 and TRBJ2-5, with D perhaps matching TRBD1 (5 bases). The CDR3 consists of 15 residues. Germline CDR1 and CDR2: SSHAT and FNYEAQ (reference sequence). CDR3 sequence (DNA): TGTGCTAGCAGCTTCGCCCACGACAGAGGAGAGACCCAGTACTTC. It yields the protein CASSFAHDRGETQYF.

This clonotype appeared a few times. The CDR3 region has the DNA TGTGCCAGCAGTTACTCGAGCCGGTCCGTGGTGGAGGGGGAGACCCAGTACTTC. Its translation is CASSYSSRSVVEGETQYF. This chain links TRBV6-2 or TRBV6-3 with TRBJ2-5; the D gene is possibly TRBD2 (6 bases). The length of the CDR3 is 18 residues. Germline V gene sequence: CDR1 MNHEY, CDR2 SVGEGT. The V end lost 0 bases, the J end lost 5 bases, and 22 bases lay between the germline ends.

This rearrangement joins TRBV9 to TRBJ2-3; possibly TRBD1 or TRBD2 for D (6 bases each). V lost 0 bases and J lost 2, with 10 bases in between. Germline CDR1 SGDLS, CDR2 YYNGEE. The CDR3 loop spans 15 amino acids. The CDR3: CASSVATGATDTQYF. CDR3 sequence (DNA): TGTGCCAGCAGCGTAGCTACGGGGGCCACAGATACGCAGTATTTT.

This clonotype was seen many times. The chain links TRBV20-1 to TRBJ1-5; D perhaps matches TRBD1 (5 bases). Deletions cut 3 bases from V and 3 bases from J, with 9 bases between. Germline-derived CDR1 and CDR2 are DFQATT and SNEGSKA (reference sequence). This CDR3 region has 13 residues. CDR3 nucleotide sequence: TGCAGTGCTAGGGCAGGGTACAATCAGCCCCAGCATTTT. It yields the protein CSARAGYNQPQHF.

On this clonotype: It may be a read error: a sequence one base away is much more abundant. J is TRBJ2-3 and V is TRBV5-1, with D perhaps TRBD2 (5 bases). Germline CDR1 and CDR2: SGHRS and YFSETQ. The length of the CDR3 is 16 residues. CDR3 DNA: TGCGCCGGCAGCTTGGGGAGCCGGGGTCCCGGGCATACGCAGTATTTT. Translating gives CAGSLGSRGPGHTQYF.

This chain uses TRBV7-3 with TRBJ2-2; the match to TRBD2 covers 10 bases. The V segment lost 5 bases and the J segment 0 bases; nucleotides outside the gene matches: 3. CDR3 length: 16 amino acids. CDR1 SGHTA and CDR2 FQGTGA come from the germline V gene. For the CDR3, the DNA is TGTGCCAGCAGCCGTAGCGGGGGGCCGAACACCGGGGAGCTGTTTTTT. Translation: CASSRSGGPNTGELFF.

This clonotype was counted only a few times. CDR3 nucleotide sequence: TGTGCCAGCACCCTAGGAGCGGGTTTAAATTCACCCCTCCACTTT. Translation: CASTLGAGLNSPLHF. The chain couples TRBV7-2 to TRBJ1-6, with unresolved D. This CDR3 contains 15 residues. Germline lookup yields CDR1 SGHTA and CDR2 FQGNSA. The V end was cut by 7 bases, the J end by 7 bases, with 17 bases between.

To note about this clonotype: This may arise from a read error, as a much more abundant clone is one base away. This chain connects TRBV4-3 to TRBJ1-6; D is perhaps TRBD1 (5 bases). This CDR3 spans 14 amino acids. Germline V CDR1 and CDR2: LGHNA, YSLEER. Trimming took 1 base from V and 10 from J, leaving 11 bases between them. The CDR3 is CASSQAGRSSPLHF. The CDR3, as DNA: TGCGCCAGCAGCCAAGCGGGGCGCAGCTCACCCCTCCACTTT.